The 20 T cell receptor beta chains below all came from one sample that was sequenced in a study of CD8+ T cells in alopecia areata. In each case, RNA was isolated and then reverse transcribed into cDNA as the sequencing template. Sequenced by immunoSEQ multiplex PCR; TCRdb stores in-frame clones only, minus some. This sample carries 90,000 to 130,000 clones and no singletons, and less than 20% goes to the top ten. The source material was lesional skin. These receptors were taken from a C3H/HeJ mouse with alopecia areata. The strain's MHC type: H2-k.

Points on this clone: These gene names are mouse names. The CDR3 extends 4 residues past the end of the read, so its final part is completed from the germline J gene. The V call is TRBV12-1, the J call TRBJ2-7, with 11 bases that match TRBD2. CDR3 length: 15 residues. V lost 0 bases to trimming and J lost 2 bases; unmatched junction nucleotides: 2. Germline CDR1 reads SGHSN; CDR2 reads HYEKVE. CDR3 amino acids: CASSLGGLGAYEQYF. CDR3 bases read: TGTGCCAGCTCTCTCGGGGGACTGGGGGCCTAT.

A note on this clone: Genes and germline come from the mouse. With the read ending 4 residues before the CDR3 end, the germline J gene is used to fill in that end. The rearrangement joins TRBV17 to TRBJ2-1; maybe TRBD1 (6 bases). Per germline, CDR1 MNHDT and CDR2 YYDKIL. The CDR3 extends over 13 amino acids. The part of the CDR3 DNA that was read is TGTGCTAGCAGTAGTACAGGGCGGGCT. As protein: CASSSTGRA. Given in full, the CDR3 is CASSSTGRAEQFF.

This clone turned up a few times. At residue 13, the TCRdb amino acid sequence and the translated nucleotide sequence differ, so the protein here is the DNA translation. Germline and genes here are mouse. From the germline J gene comes the end of the CDR3, since the read stops 3 residues before it. The rearrangement links TRBV13-3 to TRBJ1-6, with 10 bases identical to TRBD1. TRBJ1-6 is flagged as an ORF with uncertain function. Germline-derived CDR1 and CDR2 are NNHDY and SYVADS. The ends lost 0 bases at V and 8 bases at J; junction bases unmatched: 5. CDR3 length equals 16 residues. The sequenced part of the CDR3 DNA is TGTGCCAGCAGTGATGCGGGACAGGGGTACGATTCGCCC. Its translation is CASSDAGQGYDSP. The full CDR3 protein is CASSDAGQGYDSPLYF.

This clone was seen only a few times. The gene names here belong to mouse. The CDR3 end is not reached by the read, which stops 4 residues before it; the germline J gene fills it in. The genes are TRBV19 and TRBJ2-1; D is perhaps TRBD1 (5 bases). V lost 5 bases and J 6 bases, leaving 15 bases between the germline ends. The CDR3 is 14 residues long. Germline V lookup: CDR1 FNHDT, CDR2 SITEND (reference sequence). The sequenced CDR3 bases are TGTGCCAGCAGAGCCTTAGGGGAGGGTGCT. The encoded protein is CASRALGEGA. The whole CDR3 protein is CASRALGEGAEQFF.

In this sample, this clone turned up a few times. Gene labels here are mouse ones. The CDR3 goes on 4 residues after the read ends, and that part is filled in from the germline J gene. The chain is built from TRBV13-3 and TRBJ1-1; 8 bases are a match to TRBD1. Per the germline V gene, CDR1 is NNHDY and CDR2 is SYVADS. There are 13 residues in the CDR3. The CDR3 bases that were read are TGTGCCAGCAGACCCGACAGGGGTCCA. This translates into CASRPDRGP. The full CDR3 sequence reads CASRPDRGPEVFF.

This clone was seen many times. Gene names and germline refer to mouse. The read finishes 4 residues shy of the CDR3 end, and the germline J gene is used to complete it. The chain joins TRBV13-3 to TRBJ2-7, with D perhaps TRBD1 (6 bases). Germline assignment: CDR1 NNHDY and CDR2 SYVADS. CDR3 length: 13 amino acids. The CDR3 region is CASSERDNYEQYF. CDR3 DNA (partial): TGTGCCAGCAGTGAAAGGGACAATTAT.

This clone was counted many times. Mouse germline and gene names are used. Read coverage stops 4 residues before the CDR3 terminus; the germline J gene supplies the remainder. The genes are TRBV13-3 and TRBJ2-1; 7 bases align to TRBD1. Unmatched junction bases numbered 8, after V lost 5 bases and J lost 3 bases. Germline V gene sequence: CDR1 NNHDY, CDR2 SYVADS. This CDR3 is built from 15 residues. The CDR3 sequence is CASSPRQGPYAEQFF. CDR3 DNA, as far as it was read: TGTGCCAGCAGCCCCCGACAGGGCCCCTATGCT.

Comment on this clone: Gene and germline names: mouse. The read ends 4 residues early relative to the CDR3; the germline J gene fills the gap. V gene TRBV19 combines with J gene TRBJ2-3; 8 bases line up with TRBD2. V was pared by 2 bases and J by 1 base, with 6 bases of the junction left unmatched. Germline V gene sequence: CDR1 FNHDT, CDR2 SITEND (reference sequence). The CDR3 is made up of 16 amino acids. CDR3 DNA (partial): TGTGCCAGCAGTATTCTCTGGGGGGCTGGTGCAGAA. It yields the protein CASSILWGAGAE. The entire CDR3 protein reads CASSILWGAGAETLYF.

This clone was detected only a few times. Gene names denote mouse genes. With the read ending 4 residues before the CDR3 end, the germline J gene is used to fill in that end. The V and J genes are TRBV19 and TRBJ2-4, with TRBD1 matching 7 bases. Per germline, CDR1 FNHDT and CDR2 SITEND (reference sequence). The CDR3 consists of 13 residues. The CDR3 region is CASSTGQKNTLYF. Incomplete CDR3 DNA: TGTGCCAGCAGCACGGGACAGAAAAAC.

Worth noting for this clone: These gene names are mouse names. The CDR3 end falls 4 residues outside the read, so it is completed with the germline J gene. The V gene is TRBV19, the J gene TRBJ2-5; 11 positions match TRBD2. The germline gives CDR1 FNHDT, CDR2 SITEND (reference sequence). CDR3 size: 15 residues. Trimming removed 7 bases from V and 0 bases from J; junction bases left unmatched: 4. The sequenced CDR3 bases are TGTGCCAGCTCGGACTGGGGGGCTAACCAAGAC. Residues: CASSDWGANQD. The whole CDR3 is CASSDWGANQDTQYF.

On this clone itself: Each gene name is a mouse one. Coverage ceases 4 residues before the CDR3 finishes, and the germline J gene fills in the end. This chain links TRBV19 with TRBJ1-1; D perhaps matches TRBD1 (5 bases). With 6 bases removed from V and 1 base from J, the gap between germline ends came to 7 bases. Germline V lookup: CDR1 FNHDT, CDR2 SITEND (reference sequence). This CDR3 has 12 residues. The CDR3 DNA, read in part, is TGTGCCAGCATGGGGGTAAACACA. Amino acid sequence: CASMGVNT. The full CDR3 reads CASMGVNTEVFF. The variable domain in full, completed from reference TRBV19 and TRBJ1-1, reads GGIITQTPKFLIGQEGQKLTLKCQQNFNHDTMYWYRQDSGKGLRLIYYSITENDLQKGDLSEGYDASREKKSSFSLTVTSAQKNEMAVFLCASMGVNTEVFFGKGTRLTVV.

As concerns this clone: Each gene name is a mouse one. From the germline J gene comes the end of the CDR3, since the read stops 4 residues before it. The rearrangement joins TRBV19 to TRBJ1-4; 10 bases line up with TRBD1. CDR1 and CDR2 from the germline V gene are FNHDT and SITEND (reference sequence). The V gene end was trimmed by 2 bases and the J gene end by 6 bases; junction bases not matched to a gene: 7. The CDR3 runs 16 residues. CDR3 DNA (partial): TGTGCCAGCAGTATGTTTGTGACAGGGGGCGACGAA. This gives the protein CASSMFVTGGDE. The complete CDR3 reads CASSMFVTGGDERLFF.

As regards this clone: Any gene name here is a mouse gene name. The missing CDR3 end, 4 residues past where the read stops, is filled in from the germline J gene. The V gene is TRBV1, the J gene TRBJ2-1; weak D call: TRBD1 (5 bases). The germline V gene encodes CDR1 NSQYPW and CDR2 LRSPGD (reference sequence). The ends were cut back, 4 bases at V and 4 bases at J, with 11 bases in the middle. The CDR3 sequence is 14 residues long. CDR3 DNA, as far as it was read: TGCACCTGCAGTGGACAGAAAAAATATGCT. Residues: CTCSGQKKYA. The CDR3, in full, reads CTCSGQKKYAEQFF.

Only a few counts were recorded for this clone. Genes here carry mouse names. The CDR3 is cut off 4 residues early in the read; its end comes from the germline J gene. V is TRBV13-3 and J is TRBJ2-4; 10 positions agree with TRBD2. Germline CDR1 and CDR2: NNHDY and SYVADS. The CDR3 totals 16 residues. V lost 3 bases and J lost 0; bases outside the gene matches: 4. The CDR3 loop is CASSADWGRSQNTLYF. The part of the CDR3 DNA that was read is TGTGCCAGCAGTGCGGACTGGGGGAGGAGTCAAAAC.

This clone occurred a few times. Gene names and germline refer to mouse. The sequence runs out 4 residues before the end of the CDR3; the remainder is reconstructed from the germline J gene. The V call is TRBV19, the J call TRBJ2-1; weak D call: TRBD1 (5 bases). The V end lost 0 bases, the J end lost 3 bases, and 7 bases lay between the germline ends. Germline V gene lookup returns CDR1 FNHDT and CDR2 SITEND (reference sequence). The CDR3 covers 14 residues. CDR3 DNA, as far as it was read: TGTGCCAGCAGTATAGTCCAGGGCTATGCT. Encoded protein: CASSIVQGYA. The entire CDR3 protein reads CASSIVQGYAEQFF.

A few counts support this clone. Gene and germline names: mouse. The read halts 4 residues ahead of the CDR3 end, with the missing end drawn from the germline J gene. This chain connects TRBV13-1 to TRBJ2-7; TRBD2 agrees at 9 bases. CDR1 NSHNY and CDR2 SYGAGN come from the germline V gene. The CDR3 extends over 14 amino acids. Trimming at V came to 3 bases and at J to 3 bases, leaving 4 bases not matched to a gene. This chain's CDR3 is CASSAGLGNYEQYF. The CDR3 bases that were read are TGTGCCAGCAGTGCCGGACTGGGGAACTAT.

This clone was counted ten times or more. All gene names here are mouse names. The CDR3 here is CTCSADGQGNSDYTF. The sequenced part of the CDR3 DNA is TGCACCTGCAGTGCAGATGGACAGGGGAACTCC. V gene TRBV1 combines with J gene TRBJ1-2; 9 bases fit TRBD1. The missing CDR3 end, 4 residues past where the read stops, is filled in from the germline J gene. CDR3 size: 15 residues. V lost 0 bases to trimming and J lost 2 bases; unmatched junction nucleotides: 1. Germline V gene data show CDR1 as NSQYPW and CDR2 as LRSPGD (reference sequence).

This clone occurred many times. At residue 11, the TCRdb protein and translated DNA are inconsistent; the protein given comes from the DNA. The listed genes are named as in mouse. The read gets to within 3 residues of the CDR3 end, and the germline J gene fills in the rest. V gene TRBV13-3 combines with J gene TRBJ1-3, with no clear D. The CDR3 extends over 14 amino acids. CDR1 and CDR2 from the germline V gene are NNHDY and SYVADS. Trimming removed 1 base at V and 2 bases at J, with 7 bases between. The CDR3 reads CASSDYTPGNTLYF. Partial CDR3 DNA: TGTGCCAGCAGTGATTACACCCCTGGAAATACG.

This clone was counted a few times. The gene names here belong to mouse. The read is 4 residues too short to cover the CDR3 end, so that end is filled in from the germline J gene. V usage is TRBV13-3 and J usage is TRBJ1-1; 8 positions agree with TRBD1. V lost 6 bases, J lost 4 bases, and 8 bases stayed unmatched. Per the germline V gene, CDR1 is NNHDY and CDR2 is SYVADS. The CDR3 loop spans 14 amino acids. CDR3 residues: CASTQTGEVTEVFF. Partial CDR3 DNA: TGTGCCAGCACCCAGACAGGGGAGGTCACA.

Only a few counts were recorded for this clone. At residue 13, the TCRdb protein departs from the DNA translation, so the protein shown here was derived from the DNA itself. The genes are named according to mouse. The read is 3 residues too short to cover the CDR3 end, so that end is filled in from the germline J gene. The chain recombines TRBV13-1 with TRBJ1-6, with 11 positions matching TRBD1. TRBJ1-6 is designated an ORF whose function remains uncertain. V dropped 3 bases and J dropped 2; count of bases not matched to a gene: 1. CDR3 length equals 16 residues. Germline CDR1 is NSHNY and CDR2 is SYGAGN. Incomplete CDR3 DNA: TGTGCCAGCAGTGCGGGACAGGGGGCCTATAATTCGCCC. It is translated as CASSAGQGAYNSP. The full CDR3 protein is CASSAGQGAYNSPLYF.